The clone carrying this T cell receptor (beta chain) was seen only a few times. An equimolar mix of two oligonucleotides served as the beta constant-region primer for TRBC1 and TRBC2. Using its own MiXCR run on the UMI-ligation and nested PCR reads, TCRdb lists one record per CDR3 protein. The table records 120,000 to 150,000 distinct CDR3 sequences, about 15% of them present only once. With V trimmed by 4 bases and J by 5 bases, 4 bases remained unmatched. The length of the CDR3 is 14 residues. Germline V gene data show CDR1 as SGHRS and CDR2 as YFSETQ. This sample was included in a study of naive and memory T cell subsets.

The chain employs TRBV5-1 and TRBJ2-1, with 9 bases matching TRBD1. The sequencing input was naive CD4+ T cells from blood. The receptor was isolated from a human donor in good health. For the CDR3, the DNA is TGCGCCAGCAGCCGGGACAGGGCAGACAATGAGCAGTTCTTC. Its translation is CASSRDRADNEQFF.